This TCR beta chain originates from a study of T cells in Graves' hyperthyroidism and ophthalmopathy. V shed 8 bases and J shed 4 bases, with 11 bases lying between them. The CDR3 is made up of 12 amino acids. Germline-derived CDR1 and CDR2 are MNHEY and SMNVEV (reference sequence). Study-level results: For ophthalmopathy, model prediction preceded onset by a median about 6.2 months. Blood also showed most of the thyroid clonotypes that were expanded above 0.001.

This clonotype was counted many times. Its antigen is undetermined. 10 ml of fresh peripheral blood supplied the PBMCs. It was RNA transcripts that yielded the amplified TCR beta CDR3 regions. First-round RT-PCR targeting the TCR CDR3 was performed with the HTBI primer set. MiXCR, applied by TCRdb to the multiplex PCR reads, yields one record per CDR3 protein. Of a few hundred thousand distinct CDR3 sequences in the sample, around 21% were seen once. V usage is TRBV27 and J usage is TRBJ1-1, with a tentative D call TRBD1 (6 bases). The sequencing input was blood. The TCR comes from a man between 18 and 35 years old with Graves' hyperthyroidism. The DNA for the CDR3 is TGTGCCAGCGCCGGGACATTCACTGAAGCTTTCTTT. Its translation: CASAGTFTEAFF.